The 9 T cell receptor beta chains reported below all come from one sample, sequenced in a study of cytotoxic CD8 clonotypes in ibrutinib-treated CLL. TCRdb's copy holds only in-frame clones and misses some; the assay was immunoSEQ multiplex PCR. The sample has under 300,000 clones, about 72% seen once. This specimen consisted of PBMCs, obtained at disease progression, from a patient treated with ibrutinib. These receptors were collected from a human donor with chronic lymphocytic leukemia.

V is TRBV9 and J is TRBJ2-7; D call uncertain. Germline values: CDR1 SGDLS, CDR2 YYNGEE. The V and J ends lost 2 bases and 3 bases respectively, with 9 bases between them. This CDR3 has 13 residues. The CDR3 nucleotides read TGTGCCAGCAGCGTCACAGACTTCTACGAGCAGTACTTC. This gives the protein CASSVTDFYEQYF.

The chain recombines TRBV7-9 with TRBJ1-1; D is unclear. The germline V gene encodes CDR1 SEHNR and CDR2 FQNEAQ (reference sequence). The CDR3 is made up of 12 amino acids. V lost 4 bases, J lost 7 bases, and 10 bases lay in between. CDR3 protein: CASSSNSLEAFF. The DNA for the CDR3 is TGTGCCAGCAGCTCGAACAGCCTTGAAGCTTTCTTT.

This sequence joins TRBV19 and TRBJ2-7, with 7 positions matching TRBD2. The CDR3 runs 13 residues. V gave up 5 bases and J gave up 2 bases; unmatched junction bases: 3. In germline, CDR1 is LNHDA, CDR2 SQIVND (reference sequence). For the CDR3, the DNA is TGTGCCAGTAGTTCCGGACTAGCCTACGAGCAGTACTTC. Translation: CASSSGLAYEQYF.

The V gene is TRBV27, the J gene TRBJ2-2; 8 bases fit TRBD2. The CDR3 runs to 12 residues. The V and J ends lost 6 bases and 8 bases, in that order; junction bases with no gene match: 2. The germline gives CDR1 MNHEY, CDR2 SMNVEV (reference sequence). The CDR3 region is CASRTSAGELFF. CDR3 sequence (DNA): TGTGCCAGCAGGACTAGCGCTGGGGAGCTGTTTTTT.

The CDR3 region has the DNA TGTGCCAGCAGTCTGAAACTGGGACTGATCCAAGAGACCCAGTACTTC. It is translated as CASSLKLGLIQETQYF. This chain uses TRBV5-6 with TRBJ2-5; weak D call: TRBD2 (6 bases). The V gene's germline CDR1 is SGHDT and CDR2 YYEEEE. This CDR3 is 16 amino acids long. The ends were cut back, 5 bases at V and 1 base at J, with 18 bases in the middle.

The chain couples TRBV29-1 to TRBJ1-2; 7 nucleotides match TRBD1. After removal of 1 base from V and 2 bases from J, the junction contained 4 bases not matched to a gene. From germline, CDR1 is SQVTM and CDR2 ANQGSEA. The CDR3 contains 14 residues. In nucleotides, the CDR3 is TGCAGCGTTGAAGCGACAGGGAAGAACTATGGCTACACCTTC. Translating it yields CSVEATGKNYGYTF.

The V and J genes are TRBV14 and TRBJ2-5; D is tentatively TRBD1 or TRBD2 (6 bases each). This CDR3 contains 15 residues. V dropped 4 bases and J dropped 4 bases, with 16 bases sitting between them. The germline gives CDR1 SGHDN, CDR2 FVKESK. The CDR3 DNA reads TGTGCCAGCAGCCGTAAGGGGGGTCCGGGAGAGACCCAGTACTTC. Its protein product is CASSRKGGPGETQYF.

This sequence joins TRBV23-1 and TRBJ2-6; 7 bases align to TRBD1. TRBV23-1 is given ORF status, its function remaining uncertain. Trimming at V came to 0 bases and at J to 2 bases, leaving 7 bases not matched to a gene. This CDR3 is built from 18 residues. The CDR3 region is CASSQSRQGNAGANVLTF. CDR3 nucleotide sequence: TGCGCCAGCAGTCAATCACGACAGGGTAACGCTGGGGCCAACGTCCTGACTTTC.

The chain carries TRBV6-5 and TRBJ2-7; 9 nucleotides line up with TRBD1. The V gene end was trimmed by 7 bases and the J gene end by 6 bases; junction bases not matched to a gene: 10. Germline-derived CDR1 and CDR2 are MNHEY and SVGAGI. This CDR3 comprises 14 residues. The CDR3 sequence: CASTNGGTGREQYF. The CDR3 bases are TGTGCCAGCACCAACGGCGGGACAGGGCGCGAGCAGTACTTC.